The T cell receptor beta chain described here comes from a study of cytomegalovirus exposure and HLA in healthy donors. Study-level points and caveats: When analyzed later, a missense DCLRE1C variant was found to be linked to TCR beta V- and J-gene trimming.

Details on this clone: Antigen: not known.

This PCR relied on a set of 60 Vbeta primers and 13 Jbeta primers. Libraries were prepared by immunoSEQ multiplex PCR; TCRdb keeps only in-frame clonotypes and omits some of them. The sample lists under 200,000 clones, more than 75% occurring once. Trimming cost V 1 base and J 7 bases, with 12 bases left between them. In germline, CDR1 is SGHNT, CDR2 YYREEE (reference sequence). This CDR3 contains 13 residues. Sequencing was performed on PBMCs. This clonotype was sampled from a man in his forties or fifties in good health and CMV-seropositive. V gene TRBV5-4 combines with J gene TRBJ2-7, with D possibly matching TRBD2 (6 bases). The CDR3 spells CASSLSGVEEQYF. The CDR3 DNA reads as TGTGCCAGCAGCTTGTCGGGAGTAGAAGAGCAGTACTTC. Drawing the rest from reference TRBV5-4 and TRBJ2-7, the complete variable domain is ETGVTQSPTHLIKTRGQQVTLRCSSQSGHNTVSWYQQALGQGPQFIFQYYREEENGRGNFPPRFSGLQFPNYSSELNVNALELDDSALYLCASSLSGVEEQYFGPGTRLTVT.